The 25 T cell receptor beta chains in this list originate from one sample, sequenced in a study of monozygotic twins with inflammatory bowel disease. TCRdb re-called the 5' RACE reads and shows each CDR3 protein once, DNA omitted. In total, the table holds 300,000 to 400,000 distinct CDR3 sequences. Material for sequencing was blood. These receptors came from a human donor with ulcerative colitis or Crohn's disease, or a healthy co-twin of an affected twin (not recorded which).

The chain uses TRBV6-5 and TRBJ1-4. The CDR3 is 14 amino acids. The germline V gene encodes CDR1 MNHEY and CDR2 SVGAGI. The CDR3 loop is CASSYARTNEKLFF.

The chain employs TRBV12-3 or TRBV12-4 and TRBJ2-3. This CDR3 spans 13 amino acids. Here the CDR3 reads CASSPTITDTQYF.

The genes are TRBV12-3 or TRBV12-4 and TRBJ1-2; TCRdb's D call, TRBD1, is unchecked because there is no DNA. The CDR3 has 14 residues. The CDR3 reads CASSSRTGPYGYTF.

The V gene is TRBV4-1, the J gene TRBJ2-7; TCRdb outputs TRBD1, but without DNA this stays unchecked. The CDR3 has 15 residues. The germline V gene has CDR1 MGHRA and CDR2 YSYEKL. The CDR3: CASSQVTGYFYEQYF.

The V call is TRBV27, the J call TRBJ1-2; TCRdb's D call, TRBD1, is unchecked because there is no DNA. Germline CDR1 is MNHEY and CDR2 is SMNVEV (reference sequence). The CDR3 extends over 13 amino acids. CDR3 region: CASSLTGAYGYTF.

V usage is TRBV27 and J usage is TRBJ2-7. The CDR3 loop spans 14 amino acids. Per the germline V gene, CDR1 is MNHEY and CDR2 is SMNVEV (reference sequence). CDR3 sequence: CASSLIRGSYEQYF.

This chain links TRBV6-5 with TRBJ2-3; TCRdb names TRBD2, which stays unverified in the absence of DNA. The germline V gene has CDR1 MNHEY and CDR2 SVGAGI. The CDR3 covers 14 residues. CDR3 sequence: CASSSLDWTDTQYF.

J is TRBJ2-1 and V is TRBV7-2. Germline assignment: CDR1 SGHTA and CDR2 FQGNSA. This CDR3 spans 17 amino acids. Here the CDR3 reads CASSLVGTLTDYNEQFF.

The CDR3 is CASSQTSVRNIQYF. The V and J genes are TRBV3-1 and TRBJ2-4; TCRdb's assignment of TRBD2 cannot be checked, as there is no DNA. Germline V gives CDR1 LGHDT, CDR2 YNNKEL (reference sequence). The length of the CDR3 is 14 residues.

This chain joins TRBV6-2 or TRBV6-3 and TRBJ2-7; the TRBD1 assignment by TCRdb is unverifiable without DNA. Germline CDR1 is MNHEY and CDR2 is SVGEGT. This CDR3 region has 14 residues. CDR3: CASSRADSSYEQYF.

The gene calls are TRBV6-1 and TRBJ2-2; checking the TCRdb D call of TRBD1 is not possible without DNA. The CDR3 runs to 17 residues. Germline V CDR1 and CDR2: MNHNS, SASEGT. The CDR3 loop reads CASSDPRGRDFTGELFF.

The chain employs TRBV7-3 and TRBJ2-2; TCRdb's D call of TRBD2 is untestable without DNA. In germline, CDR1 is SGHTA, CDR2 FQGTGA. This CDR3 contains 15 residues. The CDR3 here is CASSLKVAGTGELFF.

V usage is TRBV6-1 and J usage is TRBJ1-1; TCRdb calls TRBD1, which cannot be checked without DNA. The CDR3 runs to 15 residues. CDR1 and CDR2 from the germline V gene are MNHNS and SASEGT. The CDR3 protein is CASSGRGAGDTEAFF.

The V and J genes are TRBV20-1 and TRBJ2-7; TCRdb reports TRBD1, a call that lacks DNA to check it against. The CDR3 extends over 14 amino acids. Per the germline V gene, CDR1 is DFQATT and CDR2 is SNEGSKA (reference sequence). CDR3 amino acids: CSARRGQGAPEQYF.

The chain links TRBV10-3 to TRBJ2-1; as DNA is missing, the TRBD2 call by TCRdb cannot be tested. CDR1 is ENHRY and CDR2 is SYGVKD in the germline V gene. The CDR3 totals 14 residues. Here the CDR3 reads CAISEYTSGNEQFF.

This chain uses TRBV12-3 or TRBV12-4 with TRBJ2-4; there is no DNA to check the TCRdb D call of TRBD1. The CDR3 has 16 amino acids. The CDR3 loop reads CASSPPRGVAKNIQYF.

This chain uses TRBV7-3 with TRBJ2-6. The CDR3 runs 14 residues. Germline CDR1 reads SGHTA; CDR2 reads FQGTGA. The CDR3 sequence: CASSLISGANVLTF.

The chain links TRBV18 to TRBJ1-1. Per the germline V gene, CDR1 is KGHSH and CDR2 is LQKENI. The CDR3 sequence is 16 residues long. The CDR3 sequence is CASSPDFGRLNTEAFF.

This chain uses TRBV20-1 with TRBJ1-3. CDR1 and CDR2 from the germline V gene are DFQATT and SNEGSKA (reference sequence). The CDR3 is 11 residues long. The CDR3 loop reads CSASSGNTIYF.

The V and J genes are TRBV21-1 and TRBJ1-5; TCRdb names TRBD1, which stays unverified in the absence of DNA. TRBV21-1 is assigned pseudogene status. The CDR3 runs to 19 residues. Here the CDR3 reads CASSKDPSGEGFSNQPQHF.

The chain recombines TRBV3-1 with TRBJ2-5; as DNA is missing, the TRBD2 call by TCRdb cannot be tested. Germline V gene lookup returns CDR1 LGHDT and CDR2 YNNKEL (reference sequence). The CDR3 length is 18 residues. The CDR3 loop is CASSSGLAGGPDPETQYF.

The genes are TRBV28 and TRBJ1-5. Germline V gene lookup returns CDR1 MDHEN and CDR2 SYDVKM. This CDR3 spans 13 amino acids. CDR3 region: CASSWAPRQPQHF.

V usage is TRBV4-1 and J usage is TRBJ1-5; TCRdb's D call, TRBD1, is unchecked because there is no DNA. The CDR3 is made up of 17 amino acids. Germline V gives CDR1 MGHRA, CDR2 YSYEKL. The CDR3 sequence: CASSYSGGAFGNQPQHF.

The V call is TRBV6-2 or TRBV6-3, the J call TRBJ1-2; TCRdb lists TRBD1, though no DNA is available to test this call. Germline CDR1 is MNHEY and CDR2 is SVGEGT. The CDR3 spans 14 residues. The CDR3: CASTNGGAYYGYTF.

The CDR3 is CASNGHGGMFTDTQYF. The rearrangement uses TRBV5-6 and TRBJ2-3; the D gene TCRdb calls, TRBD1, cannot be checked with no DNA. The germline V gene has CDR1 SGHDT and CDR2 YYEEEE. The CDR3 runs to 16 residues.